Presented here are 13 T cell receptor beta chains from one specimen sequenced in a study of T cell repertoires in cytomegalovirus infection. Using its own MiXCR run on the reads, TCRdb lists one record per CDR3 protein. The profile shows hundreds of thousands of distinct CDR3 sequences, roughly 24% of them singletons. Sample: CD8+ T cells from PBMCs. These receptors all come from a human donor in good health (CMV status not recorded). Some clones in this sample may be carry-over from other donors' samples.

There are a few counts of this clonotype. V gene TRBV2 combines with J gene TRBJ2-3; 14 bases line up with TRBD2. The ends lost 6 bases at V and 4 bases at J; junction bases unmatched: 6. The CDR3 runs to 16 residues. CDR1 is SNHLY and CDR2 is FYNNEI in the germline V gene. The CDR3 here is CASSRGLAGVPDTQYF. The CDR3 coding sequence is TGTGCCAGCAGCCGGGGACTAGCGGGGGTACCAGATACGCAGTATTTT.

Only a few counts were recorded for this clonotype. V usage is TRBV6-5 and J usage is TRBJ2-2, with D possibly being TRBD1 or TRBD2 (6 bases each). The CDR3 spans 15 residues. Germline V CDR1 and CDR2: MNHEY, SVGAGI. The V gene lost 7 bases and the J gene lost 5 bases, with 17 bases spanning the gap. DNA of the CDR3: TGTGCCAGCACCAGAGGGGGGACGGTGACCGGGGAGCTGTTTTTT. It translates to CASTRGGTVTGELFF.

This clonotype showed up just a few times. The chain recombines TRBV14 with TRBJ2-1; 14 positions match TRBD2. Trimming took 4 bases from V and 4 from J; bases not matched to a gene: 6. Germline V gene data show CDR1 as SGHDN and CDR2 as FVKESK. The CDR3 is 17 residues long. The DNA of the CDR3 is TGTGCCAGCAGCCTCCGGACTAGCGGGGGGTCGTACAATGAGCAGTTCTTC. Protein product: CASSLRTSGGSYNEQFF.

V is TRBV5-5 and J is TRBJ2-2, with D unclear. Germline V gene lookup returns CDR1 SGHKS and CDR2 YYEKEE (reference sequence). There are 15 residues in the CDR3. V was pared by 4 bases and J by 5 bases, with 15 bases between. For the CDR3, the DNA is TGTGCCAGCAGCCCTCGCCAGGCGAGGACCGGGGAGCTGTTTTTT. This sequence encodes CASSPRQARTGELFF.

The rearrangement joins TRBV10-3 to TRBJ1-1; no clear D gene. The V end was cut by 10 bases, the J end by 4 bases, with 16 bases between. The CDR3 contains 13 residues. Per germline, CDR1 ENHRY and CDR2 SYGVKD. The CDR3 region is CATQPGLSTEAFF. In nucleotides, the CDR3 is TGTGCCACACAACCGGGGTTAAGCACTGAAGCTTTCTTT.

The V gene is TRBV5-6, the J gene TRBJ2-5; 9 bases are a match to TRBD1. V lost 1 base to trimming and J lost 6 bases; unmatched junction nucleotides: 4. In germline, CDR1 is SGHDT, CDR2 YYEEEE. CDR3 length equals 14 residues. CDR3 sequence: CASSLTGGGKTQYF. The CDR3 DNA reads TGTGCCAGCAGCTTGACAGGGGGCGGGAAGACCCAGTACTTC. Full variable domain (rest looked up from reference TRBV5-6 and TRBJ2-5): DAGVTQSPTHLIKTRGQQVTLRCSPKSGHDTVSWYQQALGQGPQFIFQYYEEEERQRGNFPDRFSGHQFPNYSSELNVNALLLGDSALYLCASSLTGGGKTQYFGPGTRLLVL.

There are many counts of this clonotype. The CDR3 DNA reads TGTGCCAGCAGCTTAGGTGTGCTTGCGAGCAATCAGCCCCAGCATTTT. Encoded protein: CASSLGVLASNQPQHF. The rearrangement links TRBV7-2 to TRBJ1-5; D is undetermined. V was shortened by 1 base and J by 1 base, with 11 bases between the two germline ends. CDR1 SGHTA and CDR2 FQGNSA come from the germline V gene. This CDR3 comprises 16 residues.

This clonotype was counted a few times. This chain links TRBV29-1 with TRBJ2-7; 9 nucleotides line up with TRBD1. The J segment lost 2 bases and the V segment lost 4 bases, leaving 6 bases of the junction unmatched. The CDR3 sequence is 14 residues long. CDR1 SQVTM and CDR2 ANQGSEA come from the germline V gene. This CDR3 reads CSVAGTGRTYEQYF. Here the CDR3 DNA reads TGCAGCGTTGCCGGGACAGGGAGGACCTACGAGCAGTACTTC.

This sequence joins TRBV4-3 and TRBJ2-2; D possibly corresponds to TRBD1 (6 bases). The germline CDR1 and CDR2 sequences are LGHNA and YSLEER. The CDR3 contains 16 residues. V was pared by 3 bases and J by 7 bases, with 18 bases between. CDR3 sequence: CASSHRDTVEDGELFF. The CDR3 DNA follows: TGCGCCAGCAGCCACCGGGACACGGTGGAGGACGGGGAGCTGTTTTTT.

The V gene is TRBV6-6, the J gene TRBJ2-7; D unclear. The CDR3 totals 8 residues. V was cut by 8 bases and J by 6 bases, with 2 bases left in between. Germline V lookup: CDR1 MNHNY, CDR2 SVGAGI (reference sequence). CDR3 DNA sequence: TGTGCCAGCGCCGAGCAGTACTTC. It specifies CASAEQYF.

The chain couples TRBV25-1 to TRBJ1-6; unclear D gene. Germline assignment: CDR1 MGHDK and CDR2 SYGVNS. The CDR3 spans 13 residues. Trimming pared 5 bases from V and 9 bases from J, leaving 11 bases between. The CDR3 coding sequence is TGTGCCAGCAGTAGTGGGTTTGGTTCACCCCTCCACTTT. Translating gives CASSSGFGSPLHF.

The rearrangement links TRBV7-9 to TRBJ2-4; D remains unclear. V gave up 7 bases and J gave up 4 bases, with 17 bases separating them. This CDR3 spans 15 amino acids. CDR1 and CDR2 from the germline V gene are SEHNR and FQNEAQ (reference sequence). This chain's CDR3 is CASNLPDQPKNIQYF. The CDR3 nucleotides read TGTGCCAGCAACCTTCCGGACCAGCCAAAAAACATTCAGTACTTC. Based on the CDR3 plus reference TRBV7-9 and TRBJ2-4, the full variable domain is DTGVSQNPRHKITKRGQNVTFRCDPISEHNRLYWYRQTLGQGPEFLTYFQNEAQLEKSRLLSDRFSAERPKGSFSTLEIQRTEQGDSAMYLCASNLPDQPKNIQYFGAGTRLSVL.

The rearrangement joins TRBV19 to TRBJ2-7, with TRBD1 matching over 7 bases. The trim removed 5 bases at V and 5 bases at J, leaving 6 bases unmatched. Looked up from germline, CDR1 is LNHDA and CDR2 is SQIVND (reference sequence). This CDR3 is 13 amino acids long. CDR3 sequence (DNA): TGTGCCAGTAGTGCCACAGGGGCGCACGAGCAGTACGTC. Its protein is CASSATGAHEQYV.